This T cell receptor beta chain was observed in a study of T cell responses to AZD1222 COVID-19 vaccine. Findings and limits, study-wide: Clonal diversity may have been underestimated in mostly white British donors.

A remark on this clone: Its target is unknown.

Some clones are missing from TCRdb's copy, which holds only in-frame ones; the method was immunoSEQ multiplex PCR. Of 70,000 or so clones in the sample, over 80% are singletons; the top ten hold 20% to 25%. The clonotype comes from an adult who received the AZD1222 COVID-19 vaccine. Sequencing was performed on peripheral blood, taken 28 days after the second AZD1222 dose.

The CDR3 loop is CASSIESGSGANVLTF. The CDR3 DNA reads as TGTGCCAGTAGTATAGAATCCGGATCTGGGGCCAACGTCCTGACTTTC. The chain employs TRBV19 and TRBJ2-6; D gene uncertain. This CDR3 spans 16 amino acids. V shed 0 bases and J shed 1 base, with 7 bases lying between them. Germline CDR1 reads LNHDA; CDR2 reads SQIVND (reference sequence).